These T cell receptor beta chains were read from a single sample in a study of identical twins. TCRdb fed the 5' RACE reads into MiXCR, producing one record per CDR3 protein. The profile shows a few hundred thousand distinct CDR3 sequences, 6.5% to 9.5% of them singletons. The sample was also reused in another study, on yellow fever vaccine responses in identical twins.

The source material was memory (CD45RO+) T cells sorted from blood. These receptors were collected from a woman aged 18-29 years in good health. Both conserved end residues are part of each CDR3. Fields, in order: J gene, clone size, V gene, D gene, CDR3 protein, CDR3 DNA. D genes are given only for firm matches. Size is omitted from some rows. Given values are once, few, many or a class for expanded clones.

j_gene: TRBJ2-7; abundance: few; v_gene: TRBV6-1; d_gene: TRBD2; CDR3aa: CASRKTSGTYEQYF; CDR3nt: TGTGCCAGCAGAAAGACTAGCGGTACCTACGAGCAGTACTTC
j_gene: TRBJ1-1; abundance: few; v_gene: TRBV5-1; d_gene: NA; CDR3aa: CASSLLEGGGVMNTEAFF; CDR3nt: TGCGCCAGCAGCTTACTCGAGGGGGGGGGTGTCATGAACACTGAAGCTTTCTTT
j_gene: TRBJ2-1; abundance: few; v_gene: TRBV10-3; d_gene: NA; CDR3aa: CAISESTGNEQFF; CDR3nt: TGTGCCATCAGTGAGTCGACGGGGAATGAGCAGTTCTTC
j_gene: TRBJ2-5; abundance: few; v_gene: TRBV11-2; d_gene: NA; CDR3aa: CASSLGAVPQETQYF; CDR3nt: TGTGCCAGCAGCTTAGGCGCAGTCCCTCAAGAGACCCAGTACTTC
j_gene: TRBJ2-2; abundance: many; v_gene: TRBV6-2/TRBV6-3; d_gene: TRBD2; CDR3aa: CASSHLAVVNTGELFF; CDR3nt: TGTGCCAGCAGTCATCTAGCGGTCGTTAACACCGGGGAGCTGTTTTTT
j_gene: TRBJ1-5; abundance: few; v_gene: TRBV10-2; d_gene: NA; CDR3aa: CASSVGGDNQPQHF; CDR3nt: TGCGCCAGCAGTGTGGGAGGCGACAATCAGCCCCAGCATTTT
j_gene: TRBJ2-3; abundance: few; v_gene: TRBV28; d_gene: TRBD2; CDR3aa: CASSLMAGVNTQYF; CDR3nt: TGTGCCAGCAGTTTAATGGCGGGGGTGAATACGCAGTATTTT
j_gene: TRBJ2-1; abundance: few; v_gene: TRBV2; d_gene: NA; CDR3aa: CASTPGERHEQFF; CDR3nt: TGTGCCAGCACTCCGGGAGAAAGGCATGAGCAGTTCTTC
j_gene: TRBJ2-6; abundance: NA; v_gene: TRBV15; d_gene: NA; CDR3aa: CATSLRRGSPSAISGANVLTF; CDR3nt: TGTGCCACCAGCCTTCGGAGAGGTAGCCCTTCAGCCATCTCTGGGGCCAACGTCCTGACTTTC
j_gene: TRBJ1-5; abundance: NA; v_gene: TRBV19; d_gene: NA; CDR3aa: CASSIVAMNNQPQHF; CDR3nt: TGTGCCAGTAGTATAGTAGCGATGAACAATCAGCCCCAGCATTTT
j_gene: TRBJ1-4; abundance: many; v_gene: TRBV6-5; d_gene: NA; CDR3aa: CASSNRGLVSEKLFF; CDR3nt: TGTGCCAGCAGTAACCGGGGACTAGTGAGTGAAAAACTGTTTTTT
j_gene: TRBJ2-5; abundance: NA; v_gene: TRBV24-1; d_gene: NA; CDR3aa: CATSDPSTQETQYF; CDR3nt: TGTGCCACCAGTGATCCATCCACCCAAGAGACCCAGTACTTC
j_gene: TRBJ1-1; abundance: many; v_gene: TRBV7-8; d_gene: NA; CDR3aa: CASSSEAFGELHGHTEAFF; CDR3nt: TGTGCCAGCAGCTCCGAGGCGTTCGGGGAGCTCCACGGACACACTGAAGCTTTCTTT
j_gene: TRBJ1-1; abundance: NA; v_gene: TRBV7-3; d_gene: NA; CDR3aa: CASSLGWGGGTEAFF; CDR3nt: TGTGCCAGCAGCCTGGGTTGGGGGGGCGGTACTGAAGCTTTCTTT
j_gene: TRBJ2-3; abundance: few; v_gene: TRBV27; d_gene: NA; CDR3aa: CASSSPRPTDTQYF; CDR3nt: TGTGCCAGCAGTTCACCGAGACCCACAGATACGCAGTATTTT
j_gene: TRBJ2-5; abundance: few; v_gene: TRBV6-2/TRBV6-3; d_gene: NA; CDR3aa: CASNRQVGGETQYF; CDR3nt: TGTGCCAGCAACCGACAGGTGGGAGGGGAGACCCAGTACTTC
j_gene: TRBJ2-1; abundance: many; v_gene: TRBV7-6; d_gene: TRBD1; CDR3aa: CASRGGQGRFNEQFF; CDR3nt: TGTGCCAGCAGAGGGGGACAGGGACGTTTCAATGAGCAGTTCTTC
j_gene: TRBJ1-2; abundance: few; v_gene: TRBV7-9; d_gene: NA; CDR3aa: CASSPPGRGYTF; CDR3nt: TGTGCCAGCAGCCCACCAGGCCGCGGCTACACCTTC
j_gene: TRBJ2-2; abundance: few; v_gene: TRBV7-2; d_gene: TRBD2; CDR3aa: CANRGLAGQNTGELFF; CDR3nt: TGTGCCAACCGAGGACTAGCGGGACAGAACACCGGGGAGCTGTTTTTT
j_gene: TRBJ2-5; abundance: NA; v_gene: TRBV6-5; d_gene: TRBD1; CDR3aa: CASSYLGQDFQETQYF; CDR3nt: TGTGCCAGCAGTTACTTAGGACAGGACTTTCAAGAGACCCAGTACTTC
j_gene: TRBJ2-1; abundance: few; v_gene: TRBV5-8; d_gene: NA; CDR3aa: CASSLEVAYNEQFF; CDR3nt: TGTGCCAGCAGCTTGGAGGTTGCTTACAATGAGCAGTTCTTC
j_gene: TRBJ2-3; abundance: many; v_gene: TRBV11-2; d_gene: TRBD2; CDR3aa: CASSVTSGGASTDTQYF; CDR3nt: TGTGCCAGCAGCGTGACTAGCGGGGGGGCGAGCACAGATACGCAGTATTTT
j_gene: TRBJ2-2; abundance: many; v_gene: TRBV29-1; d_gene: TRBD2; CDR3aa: CSVSGSGLSTGELFF; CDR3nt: TGCAGCGTTAGCGGGAGCGGCCTGAGCACCGGGGAGCTGTTTTTT
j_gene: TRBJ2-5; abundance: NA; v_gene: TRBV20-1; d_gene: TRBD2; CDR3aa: CSATRLANNWETQYF; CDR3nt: TGCAGTGCTACGCGACTAGCGAACAATTGGGAGACCCAGTACTTC
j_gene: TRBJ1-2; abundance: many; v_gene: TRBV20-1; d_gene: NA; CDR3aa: CSARVGDIGYTF; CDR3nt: TGCAGTGCTAGAGTAGGGGATATCGGCTACACCTTC
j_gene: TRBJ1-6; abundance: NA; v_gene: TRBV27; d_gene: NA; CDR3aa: CASGMAASYNSPLHF; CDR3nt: TGTGCCAGCGGGATGGCGGCCTCCTATAATTCACCCCTCCACTTT
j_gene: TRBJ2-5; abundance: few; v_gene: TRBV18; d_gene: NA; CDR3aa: CASPPLQQETQYF; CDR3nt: TGTGCCAGCCCACCACTGCAACAAGAGACCCAGTACTTC
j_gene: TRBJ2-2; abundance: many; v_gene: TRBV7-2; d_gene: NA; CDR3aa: CASSLGRGSGELFF; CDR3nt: TGTGCCAGCAGCTTAGGCCGCGGCTCCGGGGAGCTGTTTTTT
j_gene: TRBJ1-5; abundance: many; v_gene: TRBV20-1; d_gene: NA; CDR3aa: CSARGGSNQPQHF; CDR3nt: TGCAGTGCTAGGGGGGGAAGCAATCAGCCCCAGCATTTT
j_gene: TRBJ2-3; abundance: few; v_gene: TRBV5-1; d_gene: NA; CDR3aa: CASSLAAGFTDTQYF; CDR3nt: TGCGCCAGCAGCTTGGCTGCGGGGTTCACAGATACGCAGTATTTT
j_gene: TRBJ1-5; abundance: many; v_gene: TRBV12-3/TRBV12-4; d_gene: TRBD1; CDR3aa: CASSRTGGGGNQPQHF; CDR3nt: TGTGCCAGCAGTCGGACAGGGGGCGGGGGCAATCAGCCCCAGCATTTT
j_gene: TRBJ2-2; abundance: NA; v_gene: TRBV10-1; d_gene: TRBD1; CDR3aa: CASSSGTGGRGELFF; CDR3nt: TGCGCCAGCAGCAGCGGGACAGGGGGCCGCGGGGAGCTGTTTTTT